The 27 T cell receptor beta chains reported below all come from one sample, sequenced in a study of T cell repertoires in ileal Crohn's disease. Noted time point: neoterminal ileum biopsy at postoperative endoscopy, about 6 months after surgery. Libraries were prepared by immunoSEQ multiplex PCR; TCRdb keeps only in-frame clonotypes and omits some of them. The sample has 9,000 to 13,000 clones; approximately 78% are singletons. Sequenced: ileal tissue. Receptors originate from an adult with Crohn's disease.

V is TRBV27 and J is TRBJ2-1, with D unresolved. The CDR3 extends over 14 amino acids. V dropped 3 bases and J dropped 4 bases, with 10 bases sitting between them. The germline CDR1 and CDR2 sequences are MNHEY and SMNVEV (reference sequence). The CDR3 loop is CASSFGGNYNEQFF. DNA of the CDR3: TGTGCCAGCAGTTTTGGCGGAAATTACAATGAGCAGTTCTTC.

The chain links TRBV19 to TRBJ1-1; 10 positions agree with TRBD1. The CDR3 covers 16 residues. The junction had 11 bases not matched to a gene; V was cut back by 9 bases and J by 1 base. CDR1 and CDR2 (germline): LNHDA, SQIVND (reference sequence). The CDR3 region is CASKGTGVYSNTEAFF. The CDR3 DNA reads TGTGCCAGCAAGGGGACAGGGGTTTACTCGAACACTGAAGCTTTCTTT.

This clone was counted a single time. This chain links TRBV5-1 with TRBJ2-5, with TRBD2 identical over 10 bases. The CDR3 consists of 16 residues. Looked up from germline, CDR1 is SGHRS and CDR2 is YFSETQ. V was clipped by 6 bases and J by 5 bases; unmatched bases: 13. This chain's CDR3 is CASTLTRGTSDETQYF. CDR3 DNA: TGCGCCAGCACCCTCACTCGGGGGACTAGCGATGAGACCCAGTACTTC.

V gene TRBV6-6 combines with J gene TRBJ2-7, with TRBD2 matching over 8 bases. Germline trimming cut 5 bases from V and 5 bases from J; bases unmatched to any gene: 5. The CDR3 covers 13 residues. The germline CDR1 and CDR2 sequences are MNHNY and SVGAGI (reference sequence). The chain's CDR3 is CASSTAGGHEQYF. CDR3 nucleotides: TGTGCCAGCAGTACCGCGGGGGGACACGAGCAGTACTTC.

The chain recombines TRBV6-1 with TRBJ2-3; possible D gene TRBD1, 6 bases. Germline CDR1 is MNHNS and CDR2 is SASEGT. With 4 bases removed from V and 2 bases from J, the gap between germline ends came to 13 bases. CDR3 length: 15 residues. Here the CDR3 DNA reads TGTGCCAGCAGTGTATGGGACACTACCACAGATACGCAGTATTTT. Translation gives CASSVWDTTTDTQYF.

This chain uses TRBV6-6 with TRBJ1-2; weak D call: TRBD1 (5 bases). Looked up from germline, CDR1 is MNHNY and CDR2 is SVGAGI (reference sequence). This CDR3 region has 16 residues. Trimming took off 6 bases at V and 4 bases at J, with 21 bases between the two ends. The DNA for the CDR3 is TGTGCCAGCAGCCCTCTTGACAGCAAAGTCCGCTATGGCTACACCTTC. This codes for CASSPLDSKVRYGYTF.

V is TRBV6-6 and J is TRBJ2-3; TRBD2 matches 16 bases. Germline assignment: CDR1 MNHNY and CDR2 SVGAGI (reference sequence). The J segment lost 4 bases and the V segment lost 5 bases, leaving 3 bases of the junction unmatched. This CDR3 comprises 16 residues. The CDR3 loop is CASSGTSGRGSDTQYF. CDR3 bases: TGTGCCAGCAGTGGGACTAGCGGGAGGGGGTCAGATACGCAGTATTTT.

V and J are TRBV18 and TRBJ2-6, with TRBD1 matching 12 bases. The germline CDR1 and CDR2 sequences are KGHSH and LQKENI. The CDR3 totals 18 residues. J was trimmed by 2 bases and V by 4 bases; bases with no gene match: 6. CDR3 sequence: CASSQPGQGAAGANVLTF. CDR3 sequence (DNA): TGTGCCAGCTCACAACCGGGACAGGGGGCAGCTGGGGCCAACGTCCTGACTTTC.

The V gene is TRBV6-6, the J gene TRBJ1-1, with TRBD1 as a possible D gene (6 bases). CDR1 and CDR2 from the germline V gene are MNHNY and SVGAGI (reference sequence). This CDR3 has 14 amino acids. V was clipped by 6 bases and J by 6 bases, with 17 bases between them. The DNA for the CDR3 is TGTGCCAGCAGCCAATCCCAGGGGCCCGCTGAAGCTTTCTTT. It codes for CASSQSQGPAEAFF.

This chain uses TRBV5-1 with TRBJ1-3; D not certain. Trimming removed 0 bases from V and 0 bases from J, with 7 bases in between. Per germline, CDR1 SGHRS and CDR2 YFSETQ. This CDR3 contains 15 residues. The CDR3 sequence: CASSLAGSSGNTIYF. The CDR3 region has the DNA TGCGCCAGCAGCTTGGCCGGGAGCTCTGGAAACACCATATATTTT.

The chain combines TRBV30 with TRBJ2-1; 13 nucleotides line up with TRBD2. V shed 4 bases, J shed 7 bases, and the junction held 7 bases outside the gene matches. From germline, CDR1 is GTSNPN and CDR2 SVGIG (reference sequence). This CDR3 has 15 residues. In nucleotides, the CDR3 is TGTGCCTGGAACCCGGGACTAGCGGGATTTAATGAGCAGTTCTTC. This gives the protein CAWNPGLAGFNEQFF.

This rearrangement joins TRBV14 to TRBJ2-5; no firm D call. This CDR3 is built from 13 residues. The V gene's germline CDR1 is SGHDN and CDR2 FVKESK. Trimming shortened V by 4 bases and J by 4 bases, and 10 bases separated the two germline ends. CDR3 bases: TGTGCCAGCAGCCCCCGGGTCCGAGAGACCCAGTACTTC. It codes for CASSPRVRETQYF.

The gene calls are TRBV27 and TRBJ1-2; D perhaps matches TRBD1 (5 bases). V lost 9 bases to trimming and J lost 5 bases, with 22 bases between them. CDR1 and CDR2 (germline): MNHEY, SMNVEV (reference sequence). The CDR3 consists of 15 residues. DNA for the CDR3: TGTGCCAGTCGGGAGAAATGGGACGGAAGATATGGCTACACCTTC. As protein: CASREKWDGRYGYTF.

The chain employs TRBV19 and TRBJ1-1; tentatively, D is TRBD1 (6 bases). CDR3 length: 14 residues. Germline CDR1 reads LNHDA; CDR2 reads SQIVND (reference sequence). Trimming removed 1 base at V and 7 bases at J, with 13 bases between. CDR3 DNA sequence: TGTGCCAGTAGTATAGGAGCAGGGGCCGGTGAAGCTTTCTTT. It translates to CASSIGAGAGEAFF. The variable domain in full, with the rest retrieved from reference TRBV19 and TRBJ1-1, is DGGITQSPKYLFRKEGQNVTLSCEQNLNHDAMYWYRQDPGQGLRLIYYSQIVNDFQKGDIAEGYSVSREKKESFPLTVTSAQKNPTAFYLCASSIGAGAGEAFFGQGTRLTVV.

The chain is built from TRBV15 and TRBJ1-4; D gene uncertain. Germline CDR1 is LNHNV and CDR2 is YYDKDF (reference sequence). CDR3 length equals 17 residues. V was pared by 0 bases and J by 0 bases, with 11 bases between. CDR3 DNA: TGTGCCACCAGCAGAGACACCCTATTTCCAACTAATGAAAAACTGTTTTTT. The encoded protein is CATSRDTLFPTNEKLFF.

This clone was detected only once. The gene calls are TRBV28 and TRBJ1-1, with D possibly being TRBD1 (5 bases). The CDR3 contains 11 residues. Deletions cut 10 bases from V and 11 bases from J, with 17 bases between. Germline values: CDR1 MDHEN, CDR2 SYDVKM. The CDR3 region is CAISRGVAAFF. Written as DNA, the CDR3 is TGTGCCATTTCTCGGGGGGTAGCGGCTTTCTTT.

The chain couples TRBV11-1 to TRBJ1-1, with D perhaps TRBD1 (6 bases). CDR3 length: 13 amino acids. Germline V gene sequence: CDR1 SGHAT, CDR2 FQDESV (reference sequence). V was cut by 2 bases and J by 5 bases, with 9 bases left in between. CDR3 DNA sequence: TGTGCCAGCAGCTTAAGGGGGTTGACTGAAGCTTTCTTT. Protein product: CASSLRGLTEAFF.

V gene TRBV20-1 combines with J gene TRBJ2-7; no definite D call. Per the germline V gene, CDR1 is DFQATT and CDR2 is SNEGSKA (reference sequence). The CDR3 is 11 amino acids. With 6 bases removed from V and 3 bases from J, the gap between germline ends came to 9 bases. The chain's CDR3 is CSAPLDYEQYF. In DNA form, the CDR3 reads TGCAGTGCCCCCCTAGACTACGAGCAGTACTTC.

The CDR3 DNA is TGTGCCAGCAGCTATGCCGCTGGACTAGCTAGCTCCTACGAGCAGTACTTC. It is translated as CASSYAAGLASSYEQYF. The V call is TRBV9, the J call TRBJ2-7; 8 nucleotides agree with TRBD2. Germline loops: CDR1 SGDLS, CDR2 YYNGEE. The CDR3 sequence is 17 residues long. After removal of 4 bases from V and 0 bases from J, the junction contained 12 bases not matched to a gene.

This rearrangement joins TRBV13 to TRBJ2-2; TRBD1 agrees at 7 bases. Germline CDR1 reads PRHDT; CDR2 reads FYEKMQ (reference sequence). The CDR3 sequence is 16 residues long. V was pared by 4 bases and J by 4 bases, with 9 bases of the junction left unmatched. This CDR3 is CASSSSGGIGTGELFF. CDR3 coding DNA: TGTGCCAGCAGCTCCTCAGGGGGAATCGGCACCGGGGAGCTGTTTTTT.

V and J are TRBV7-9 and TRBJ1-1, with D possibly being TRBD1 (5 bases). Germline CDR1 and CDR2: SEHNR and FQNEAQ (reference sequence). The CDR3 spans 15 residues. The V end was cut by 5 bases, the J end by 1 base, with 14 bases between. The CDR3 nucleotides are TGTGCCAGCAGCCAACAGGACACGCCGAACACTGAAGCTTTCTTT. Its protein is CASSQQDTPNTEAFF.

Only one count was recorded for this clone. This sample includes further DNA sequences coding for the same CDR3. The rearrangement uses TRBV29-1 and TRBJ1-1, with 8 bases that match TRBD1. V lost 6 bases and J lost 4; bases outside the gene matches: 7. The CDR3 consists of 13 residues. Germline-derived CDR1 and CDR2 are SQVTM and ANQGSEA. Here the CDR3 reads CSVDRGGGTEAFF. The CDR3 DNA reads as TGCAGCGTAGACAGGGGAGGTGGCACTGAAGCTTTCTTT.

This chain links TRBV2 with TRBJ2-4; D is perhaps TRBD1 (5 bases). Trimming removed 4 bases from V and 0 bases from J, with 13 bases in between. Germline loops: CDR1 SNHLY, CDR2 FYNNEI. This CDR3 is built from 16 residues. The CDR3 spells CASSGGGYLAKNIQYF. The DNA of the CDR3 is TGTGCCAGCAGTGGGGGCGGATATCTAGCCAAAAACATTCAGTACTTC.

J is TRBJ2-7 and V is TRBV5-6; TRBD2 matches 11 bases. This CDR3 comprises 17 residues. CDR1 and CDR2 (germline): SGHDT, YYEEEE. Trimming took 0 bases from V and 6 from J; bases not matched to a gene: 11. CDR3 amino acids: CASSLGLAGNLGPEQYF. The CDR3 nucleotides are TGTGCCAGCAGCTTGGGACTAGCGGGAAACCTTGGCCCCGAGCAGTACTTC.

The chain recombines TRBV15 with TRBJ1-1, with D perhaps TRBD1 (5 bases). V was trimmed by 0 bases and J by 11 bases, leaving 10 bases between them. Germline V gene data show CDR1 as LNHNV and CDR2 as YYDKDF (reference sequence). The length of the CDR3 is 12 residues. CDR3 loop: CATSRDSGFAFF. The CDR3 DNA is TGTGCCACCAGCAGAGATTCAGGGTTTGCTTTCTTT.

V and J are TRBV11-3 and TRBJ2-2; D not certain. Trimming stripped 3 bases from V and 3 bases from J, with 5 bases between. CDR1 SGHNT and CDR2 YENEEA come from the germline V gene. CDR3 length equals 13 residues. The CDR3 bases are TGTGCCAGCAGCTTTTTAGACACCGGGGAGCTGTTTTTT. Translation: CASSFLDTGELFF.

The rearrangement links TRBV7-8 to TRBJ2-2; TRBD2 matches at 10 bases. J lost 4 bases, V lost 5 bases, and 10 bases had no gene match. Germline loops: CDR1 SGHVS, CDR2 FQNEAQ. CDR3 size: 17 residues. As DNA, the CDR3 is TGTGCCAGCAGCGAACCGGGACTAGCGATGGGCACCGGGGAGCTGTTTTTT. Translation gives CASSEPGLAMGTGELFF.